A selection of T cell receptor beta chains follows, all from one sample in a study of a mutant IDH1 vaccine in newly diagnosed glioma. Sequencing used immunoSEQ multiplex PCR; TCRdb keeps in-frame clones, though not all of them. The sample contains about 51,000 clones, over 60% of which appear only once. The input for sequencing was PBMCs, taken from a glioma patient treated with radiotherapy, temozolomide or both. The receptor set was obtained from a woman aged 35 to 49 with glioma. CDR3s leave out the opening cysteine and the closing phenylalanine or tryptophan.

>TRBJ1-2|TRBV14
ASSHDRVIGYT
>TRBJ2-3|TRBV9
ASTYSGHYTDTQY
>TRBJ1-1|TRBV10-2
ASRGVKMAF
>TRBJ1-1|TRBV7-9
ASSFAKGGTNTEAF
>TRBJ1-6|TRBV5-1
ASSLDPQFSYNSPLH
>TRBJ1-2|TRBV7-9
ASSLAAGPYGYT
>TRBJ1-5|TRBV10-2
ASSAGTGSNQPQH
>TRBJ2-2|TRBV25-1
ASSEWGRGGTGELF
>TRBJ1-5|TRBV2
ASSKTHSNQPQH
>TRBJ2-7|TRBV30
AWSVGLGGMDEQY
>TRBJ2-3|TRBV15
ATSRETGLPTDTQY
>TRBJ1-3|TRBV19
ASSRLRNTIY
>TRBJ1-6|TRBV9
ASSEGGQISSYNSPLH
>TRBJ1-2|TRBV4-3
ASSERAFYGYT
>TRBJ1-2|TRBV7-9
ASSPRDNLNDYT
>TRBJ2-2|TRBV7-2
ASGGLAGGNTGELF
>TRBJ2-1|TRBV2
ASSSLAGGYNEQF
>TRBJ2-2|TRBV7-2
ASILLNTGELF
>TRBJ2-7|TRBV2
ASRISGGSYEQY
>TRBJ1-2|TRBV4-1
ASSQDISTGSGYT
>TRBJ2-3|TRBV5-1
ASSMGLAASTDTQY
>TRBJ2-7|TRBV4-1
ASSHGTAVGEQY
>TRBJ1-5|TRBV5-6
ASSLRGGASNQPQH
>TRBJ2-5|TRBV7-2
ASGAINQETQY